Listed below are T cell receptor beta chains from one sample, sequenced in a study of beta chain features in type 1 diabetes. Only in-frame clones appear in the TCRdb table, and some are missing; sequencing was by immunoSEQ multiplex PCR. The table includes hundreds of thousands of clones, roughly a sixth detected once. The sequenced sample consisted of naive CD4+ T cells from blood. These receptors originate from a man between 18 and 35 years old in good health. Each CDR3 is given with its conserved first and last residue. A D gene is named only where the DNA matches it firmly. Size is omitted from some rows. Given values are once, few, many or a class for expanded clones.

J	V	size	D	CDR3	DNA
TRBJ1-5	TRBV10-3	.	.	CAISESTGLNQPQHF	TGTGCCATCAGTGAGTCGACAGGCCTCAATCAGCCCCAGCATTTT
TRBJ1-2	TRBV10-3	.	.	CAISDYGYTF	TGTGCCATCTCAGATTATGGCTACACCTTC
TRBJ2-1	TRBV28	few	TRBD2	CASSSAGGSYNEQFF	TGTGCCAGCAGTTCCGCGGGGGGCTCCTACAATGAGCAGTTCTTC
TRBJ2-3	TRBV4-3	.	.	CASSQDLGSTDTQYF	TGCGCCAGCAGCCAAGATCTGGGAAGCACAGATACGCAGTATTTT
TRBJ2-2	TRBV5-4	.	.	CASSGGQNTGELFF	TGTGCCAGCAGCGGCGGACAGAACACCGGGGAGCTGTTTTTT
TRBJ1-2	TRBV19	.	.	CASRWTSSYGYTF	TGTGCCAGTAGATGGACGTCCTCCTATGGCTACACCTTC
TRBJ2-1	TRBV5-1	few	TRBD2	CASSLPSGRNNNEQFF	TGCGCCAGCAGCTTGCCGAGCGGGAGGAACAACAATGAGCAGTTCTTC
TRBJ1-1	TRBV7-2	few	.	CASSLTRWDTEAFF	TGTGCCAGCAGCTTGACTAGGTGGGACACTGAAGCTTTCTTT
TRBJ2-2	TRBV7-2	.	.	CASSLAGANFRGELFF	TGTGCCAGCAGCTTGGCAGGGGCGAATTTTAGAGGGGAGCTGTTTTTT
TRBJ2-2	TRBV11-2	.	TRBD2	CASSFGLAGGNTGELFF	TGTGCCAGCAGCTTCGGACTAGCGGGAGGCAACACCGGGGAGCTGTTTTTT
TRBJ2-5	TRBV11-2	few	.	CASSIGETQYF	TGTGCCAGCAGTATTGGGGAGACCCAGTACTTC
TRBJ2-5	TRBV2	few	.	CASSTTHRDDKETQYF	TGTGCCAGCAGCACTACTCACCGGGACGACAAAGAGACCCAGTACTTC
TRBJ2-7	TRBV9	.	.	CASSAIGQSYEQYF	TGTGCCAGCAGCGCAATTGGACAGTCCTACGAGCAGTACTTC
TRBJ2-3	TRBV6-5	.	TRBD2	CASAGLALRDTQYF	TGTGCCAGTGCCGGACTAGCGTTAAGAGATACGCAGTATTTT